These 10 T cell receptor beta chains were all obtained from the same sample, sequenced in a study of T cells in Graves' hyperthyroidism and ophthalmopathy. RNA transcripts served as the template for amplifying TCR beta CDR3 regions. Carried out on the TCR CDR3, a first-round RT-PCR used the HTBI primer set. Each CDR3 protein is one row after TCRdb ran MiXCR on the multiplex PCR reads. The sample has around 570,000 distinct CDR3 sequences, nearly 20% seen once. Sequencing used blood. The receptor source for this set is a middle-aged man with Graves' ophthalmopathy.

This clonotype was seen only a few times. The rearrangement joins TRBV30 to TRBJ1-2; TRBD1 agrees at 9 bases. This CDR3 contains 12 residues. Germline V gene sequence: CDR1 GTSNPN, CDR2 SVGIG (reference sequence). With 4 bases clipped from V and 5 bases from J, the junction kept 2 bases outside the gene matches. The CDR3 spells CAWNDRGYGYTF. CDR3 coding DNA: TGTGCCTGGAATGACAGGGGGTATGGCTACACCTTC.

V usage is TRBV27 and J usage is TRBJ1-6; TRBD1 matches 7 bases. CDR3 size: 12 residues. In germline, CDR1 is MNHEY, CDR2 SMNVEV (reference sequence). V lost 0 bases and J lost 14; bases outside the gene matches: 1. The CDR3 DNA sequence: TGTGCCAGCAGTTTATCAGGGGGCACCCTCCACTTT. This encodes CASSLSGGTLHF.

The gene calls are TRBV11-2 and TRBJ2-5; D is perhaps TRBD1 or TRBD2 (5 bases each). CDR1 is SGHAT and CDR2 is FQNNGV in the germline V gene. This CDR3 is built from 15 residues. Between the trimmed V and J ends, which lost 5 bases and 2 bases, there was a span of 15 bases. The chain's CDR3 is CASSPLRGVQETQYF. The CDR3 bases are TGTGCCAGCAGCCCACTTCGAGGGGTTCAAGAGACCCAGTACTTC.

This clonotype was seen only a few times. The rearrangement joins TRBV15 to TRBJ1-5, with a tentative D call TRBD1 (6 bases). V was trimmed by 1 base and J by 3 bases, leaving 19 bases between them. CDR1 LNHNV and CDR2 YYDKDF come from the germline V gene (reference sequence). The CDR3 extends over 18 amino acids. In DNA, the CDR3 is TGTGCCACCAGCAGAGGGGGGGGGGCTACCGCAAACAATCAGCCCCAGCATTTT. Residues: CATSRGGGATANNQPQHF.

Ten or more counts support this clonotype. This chain joins TRBV5-4 and TRBJ1-2, with no clear D. V lost 4 bases, J lost 3 bases, and 7 bases lay in between. CDR1 is SGHNT and CDR2 is YYREEE in the germline V gene (reference sequence). This CDR3 has 12 amino acids. The CDR3 DNA is TGTGCCAGCAGCATGAGACACTATGGCTACACCTTC. Amino acids: CASSMRHYGYTF.

The J gene is TRBJ2-1, the V gene TRBV6-1; no reliable D call. The V gene lost 5 bases and the J gene lost 8 bases, with 10 bases spanning the gap. The CDR3 is 12 amino acids. The germline V gene has CDR1 MNHNS and CDR2 SASEGT. CDR3 loop: CASSFPLDEQFF. The CDR3 nucleotides read TGTGCCAGCAGTTTCCCCTTGGATGAGCAGTTCTTC.

This clonotype was picked up many times. The chain joins TRBV11-2 to TRBJ2-3; 11 positions match TRBD2. V shed 5 bases and J 2 bases; nucleotides not matched to a gene: 15. The germline CDR1 and CDR2 sequences are SGHAT and FQNNGV. The CDR3 loop spans 19 amino acids. This chain's CDR3 is CASSRWGTSGPRHTDTQYF. The DNA for the CDR3 is TGTGCCAGCAGCCGGTGGGGGACTAGCGGACCTCGACACACAGATACGCAGTATTTT.

This sequence joins TRBV10-3 and TRBJ2-5; the D gene could be TRBD1 or TRBD2 (5 bases each). Germline CDR1 reads ENHRY; CDR2 reads SYGVKD. Trimming left V 6 bases short and J 5 bases short, with 13 bases between. The CDR3 consists of 13 residues. Written as DNA, the CDR3 is TGTGCCATCAGAGGGGACGCCCCCGAGACCCAGTACTTC. Protein product: CAIRGDAPETQYF.

V is TRBV4-3 and J is TRBJ2-3, with 7 bases identical to TRBD2. Germline V CDR1 and CDR2: LGHNA, YSLEER. V was pared by 1 base and J by 2 bases, with 3 bases of the junction left unmatched. This CDR3 has 15 amino acids. CDR3: CASSQGAGITDTQYF. CDR3 coding DNA: TGCGCCAGCAGCCAAGGAGCGGGGATCACAGATACGCAGTATTTT.

This clonotype was recorded once. Sequence at one end of the junction differs from germline and may be a read error. The CDR3 DNA follows: TGTGCCCGCAGCTTAGCAGGGGGGGGAGGTAATGAAAAACTGTTTTTT. Translated: CARSLAGGGGNEKLFF. The V gene is TRBV7-2, the J gene TRBJ1-4, with 7 bases fitting TRBD1. The CDR3 spans 16 residues. Per the germline V gene, CDR1 is SGHTA and CDR2 is FQGNSA. The variable domain in full, completed from reference TRBV7-2 and TRBJ1-4, reads GAGVSQSPSNKVTEKGKDVELRCDPISGHTALYWYRQSLGQGLEFLIYFQGNSAPDKSGLPSDRFSAERTGGSVSTLTIQRTQQEDSAVYLCARSLAGGGGNEKLFFGSGTQLSVL.